The clone carrying this TCR beta chain was observed a handful of times. This record comes from a study of T cells after yellow fever vaccination. TCRdb re-derived calls from the 5' RACE reads in MiXCR, one entry per CDR3 protein. The sample has roughly 170,000 distinct CDR3 sequences, approximately 6.2% seen once. The V end was cut by 4 bases, the J end by 3 bases, with 16 bases between. CDR3 length: 15 residues. Germline lookup yields CDR1 SGHNT and CDR2 YYREEE (reference sequence). The chain carries TRBV5-4 and TRBJ1-2; D may be TRBD1 (6 bases). Material: CD4+ T cells sorted from PBMCs, obtained on the day of the first yellow fever vaccination. The sequence was collected from a man between 18 and 35 years old who received the YFV17D yellow fever vaccine. The CDR3 here is CASSPRQVLDYGYTF. DNA for the CDR3: TGTGCCAGCAGCCCAAGACAGGTCCTCGACTATGGCTACACCTTC.